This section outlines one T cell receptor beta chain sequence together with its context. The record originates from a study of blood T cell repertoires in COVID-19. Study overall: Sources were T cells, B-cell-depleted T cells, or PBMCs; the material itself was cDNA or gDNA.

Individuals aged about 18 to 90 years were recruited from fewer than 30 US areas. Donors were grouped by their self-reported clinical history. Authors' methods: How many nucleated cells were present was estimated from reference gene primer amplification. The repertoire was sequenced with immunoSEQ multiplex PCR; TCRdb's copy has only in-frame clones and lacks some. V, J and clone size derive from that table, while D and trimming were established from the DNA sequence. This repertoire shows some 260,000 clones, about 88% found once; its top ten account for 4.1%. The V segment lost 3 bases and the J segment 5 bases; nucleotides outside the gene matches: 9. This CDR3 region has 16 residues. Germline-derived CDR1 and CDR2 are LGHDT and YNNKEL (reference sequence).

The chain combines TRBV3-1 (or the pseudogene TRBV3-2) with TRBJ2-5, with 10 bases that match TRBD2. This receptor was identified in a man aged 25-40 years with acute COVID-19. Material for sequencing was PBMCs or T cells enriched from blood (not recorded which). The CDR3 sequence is CASSHLQREGSETQYF. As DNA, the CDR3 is TGTGCCAGCAGCCATCTCCAGCGGGAGGGTAGTGAGACCCAGTACTTC.